The 7 T cell receptor beta chains below all came from one sample that was sequenced in a study of Ad26.COV2.S vaccination and SARS-CoV-2 variants (dated by TCRdb to the early 2020s). Read against the paper, the sample's treatment or condition label means: roughly 20 received Ad26.COV2.S at low or high dose, single or two shots; roughly five received placebo; per-sample allocation not given. Repertoires of vaccine and placebo recipients were sequenced from samples taken on day 63 after the first injection. Preparation of the library involved the immunoSEQ multiplex PCR assay. TCRdb mirrors the immuneACCESS table, restricted to in-frame sequences. Some clones are absent from its copies; in checked studies, under half trace to an unresolved V gene, and the reason for the others is unknown. This sample lists roughly 700,000 clones; more than 70% were detected once. The top ten clonotypes cover roughly 1.5% of the sample.

The sequencing used peripheral blood, collected in a trial of Ad26.COV2.S vaccine versus placebo. The receptor source for this set is a person between 18 and 65 years old who received the Ad26.COV2.S COVID-19 vaccine or a placebo.

The chain is built from TRBV28 and TRBJ1-1; D gene ambiguous. The CDR3 is made up of 13 amino acids. The V gene's germline CDR1 is MDHEN and CDR2 SYDVKM. Trimming removed 6 bases from V and 0 bases from J, with 8 bases in between. The chain's CDR3 is CASSLRVNTEAFF. The CDR3 coding sequence is TGTGCCAGCAGCCTCCGGGTGAACACTGAAGCTTTCTTT.

The V call is TRBV5-1, the J call TRBJ1-5, with D maybe TRBD1 (5 bases). Germline CDR1 is SGHRS and CDR2 is YFSETQ. V shed 0 bases and J shed 3 bases, with 7 bases lying between them. The CDR3 length is 14 residues. CDR3 region: CASSLEGPNQPQHF. DNA of the CDR3: TGCGCCAGCAGCTTGGAGGGGCCCAATCAGCCCCAGCATTTT.

The chain employs TRBV21-1 and TRBJ1-3. TRBV21-1 is noted as a pseudogene. The CDR3 has 14 residues. The CDR3: CATFDTGEGNTIYF. The CDR3 DNA follows: TGTGCCACCTTCGACACGGGCGAAGGAAACACCATATATTTT.

The chain joins TRBV11-2 to TRBJ2-1; either TRBD1 or TRBD2 may supply D (5 bases each). Germline V gene sequence: CDR1 SGHAT, CDR2 FQNNGV. There are 13 residues in the CDR3. The ends were cut back, 7 bases at V and 8 bases at J, with 15 bases in the middle. The CDR3, as DNA: TGTGCCAGCACCCACCGGGGCGGATATGAGCAGTTCTTC. Its protein is CASTHRGGYEQFF.

Concerning this clone itself: Different DNA sequences within this sample yield the same CDR3. This chain connects TRBV7-9 to TRBJ1-2; D gene unclear. CDR3 length: 12 residues. V lost 1 base and J lost 5, with 5 bases in between. Germline CDR1 and CDR2: SEHNR and FQNEAQ (reference sequence). This CDR3 is CASSLGGYGYTF. The DNA of the CDR3 is TGTGCCAGCAGCTTAGGAGGGTATGGCTACACCTTC. The complete variable domain, with remaining parts taken from reference TRBV7-9 and TRBJ1-2, reads DTGVSQNPRHKITKRGQNVTFRCDPISEHNRLYWYRQTLGQGPEFLTYFQNEAQLEKSRLLSDRFSAERPKGSFSTLEIQRTEQGDSAMYLCASSLGGYGYTFGSGTRLTVV.

The V gene is TRBV19, the J gene TRBJ1-4, with unresolved D. V dropped 3 bases and J dropped 12 bases, with 11 bases sitting between them. The CDR3 consists of 12 residues. Germline CDR1 LNHDA, CDR2 SQIVND (reference sequence). CDR3 in DNA: TGTGCCAGTAGTATGAGTATCCGTCAACTGTTTTTT. This codes for CASSMSIRQLFF.

The chain carries TRBV10-3 and TRBJ2-2; no clear D gene. CDR1 is ENHRY and CDR2 is SYGVKD in the germline V gene. Trimming took 2 bases from V and 1 from J, leaving 5 bases between them. CDR3 length equals 14 residues. DNA of the CDR3: TGTGCCATCAGTGAGCCAGGGAACACCGGGGAGCTGTTTTTT. Its protein product is CAISEPGNTGELFF.